These 9 T cell receptor beta chains came from one sample sequenced in a study of blood T cell repertoires in COVID-19. Produced via immunoSEQ multiplex PCR; TCRdb's table is partial and in-frame only. The sample records about 190,000 clones, around 84% being singletons. The sequenced sample consisted of peripheral blood. The receptors originated from a man aged 40-55 years with active or convalescent COVID-19.

This clone has just one count. The genes are TRBV4-1 and TRBJ1-2; no definite D call. This CDR3 region has 13 residues. V was trimmed by 0 bases and J by 2 bases, leaving 4 bases between them. Germline V CDR1 and CDR2: MGHRA, YSYEKL. For the CDR3, the DNA is TGCGCCAGCAGCCAAGACAGGAACTATGGCTACACCTTC. Translated: CASSQDRNYGYTF.

This sequence joins TRBV14 and TRBJ1-6; D not resolved. The CDR3 extends over 14 amino acids. Between the trimmed V and J ends, which lost 4 bases and 5 bases, there was a span of 9 bases. The germline CDR1 and CDR2 sequences are SGHDN and FVKESK. The CDR3 region has the DNA TGTGCCAGCAGCCCCGAGTATGATAATTCACCCCTCCACTTT. It codes for CASSPEYDNSPLHF.

This clone appeared a few times. This rearrangement joins TRBV18 to TRBJ1-5; 9 nucleotides match TRBD1. This CDR3 contains 16 residues. Trimming took 3 bases from V and 5 from J; bases not matched to a gene: 8. From germline, CDR1 is KGHSH and CDR2 LQKENI. The CDR3 sequence: CASSPYTRQGDQPQHF. DNA of the CDR3: TGTGCCAGCTCACCCTATACCCGACAGGGGGATCAGCCCCAGCATTTT. Together with reference TRBV18 and TRBJ1-5, the CDR3 gives the full variable domain: NAGVMQNPRHLVRRRGQEARLRCSPMKGHSHVYWYRQLPEEGLKFMVYLQKENIIDESGMPKERFSAEFPKEGPSILRIQQVVRGDSAAYFCASSPYTRQGDQPQHFGDGTRLSIL.

The V and J genes are TRBV4-2 and TRBJ1-6; 8 nucleotides align to TRBD1. The CDR3 has 14 residues. CDR1 LGHNA and CDR2 YNFKEQ come from the germline V gene. V lost 3 bases and J lost 7; bases outside the gene matches: 2. CDR3 sequence (DNA): TGTGCCAGCAGCCAGACAGGGGAGAATTCACCCCTCCACTTT. Protein: CASSQTGENSPLHF.

The chain employs TRBV30 and TRBJ1-3, with D hard to call. The germline V gene has CDR1 GTSNPN and CDR2 SVGIG (reference sequence). Deletions cut 0 bases from V and 4 bases from J, with 7 bases between. This CDR3 is built from 13 residues. CDR3 region: CAWSVTGGNTIYF. The CDR3 nucleotides read TGTGCCTGGAGTGTAACCGGGGGAAACACCATATATTTT.

This chain links TRBV6-5 with TRBJ2-1; D gene ambiguous. V shed 4 bases and J shed 0 bases, with 10 bases lying between them. CDR3 length: 15 amino acids. Germline lookup yields CDR1 MNHEY and CDR2 SVGAGI. Here the CDR3 reads CASSFEQSSYNEQFF. As DNA, the CDR3 is TGTGCCAGCAGTTTTGAACAGAGCTCCTACAATGAGCAGTTCTTC.

The chain employs TRBV5-1 and TRBJ2-5; D perhaps matches TRBD2 (6 bases). The germline CDR1 and CDR2 sequences are SGHRS and YFSETQ. Trimming stripped 0 bases from V and 0 bases from J, with 6 bases between. This CDR3 comprises 14 residues. CDR3 protein: CASSLGTNQETQYF. The CDR3 nucleotides read TGCGCCAGCAGCTTGGGGACTAACCAAGAGACCCAGTACTTC.

The V and J genes are TRBV24-1 and TRBJ1-1; no clear D gene. Germline CDR1 reads KGHDR; CDR2 reads SFDVKD. The CDR3 covers 12 residues. V dropped 7 bases and J dropped 5 bases, with 10 bases sitting between them. CDR3 DNA: TGTGCCACCAGAGCGAGAGGTACTGAAGCTTTCTTT. It translates to CATRARGTEAFF.

The chain joins TRBV6-5 to TRBJ1-2; 9 bases map to TRBD1. The V gene's germline CDR1 is MNHEY and CDR2 SVGAGI. The CDR3 length is 15 residues. The J segment lost 4 bases and the V segment lost 0 bases, leaving 3 bases of the junction unmatched. CDR3 in DNA: TGTGCCAGCAGTTACTCGGGGGACAGGGTCTATGGCTACACCTTC. This sequence encodes CASSYSGDRVYGYTF.